The clone carrying this T cell receptor (beta chain) was counted only a few times. The sample comes from a study of tumor-infiltrating lymphocytes in primary liver carcinoma. Making TCR beta cDNA involved approximately 530 ng total RNA and a constant-region primer. Nested multiplex PCR, run for three rounds with slightly modified ARM-PCR, yielded TCR beta libraries. Forward primers for TRBV1-TRBV30 and a C-beta reverse primer served the first two PCR rounds, at around 11 cycles each. MiXCR was run by TCRdb on the multiplex PCR reads, yielding one entry per CDR3 protein. The sample records around 88,000 distinct CDR3 sequences, 65% to 70% being singletons. The CDR3 length is 15 residues. With 6 bases removed from V and 6 bases from J, the gap between germline ends came to 21 bases. CDR1 is SGHAT and CDR2 is FQNNGV in the germline V gene. Between roughly 17 and 30 mg of unsorted bulk tissue served as the source from which RNA and DNA were co-extracted. Patients' primary liver carcinoma was surgically resected.

The sequenced sample consisted of tumor-adjacent normal liver tissue. The chain couples TRBV11-2 to TRBJ2-7; D gene ambiguous. The sequence was collected from a man aged 35-49 years with primary liver carcinoma and hepatitis B virus infection. For the CDR3, the DNA is TGTGCCAGCAGTCTGTGTTCAGGCCCCTCAGGCGAGCAGTACTTC. This translates into CASSLCSGPSGEQYF.